The present T cell receptor beta chain was sequenced within a study of vaccination and CD4 T cells after COVID-19 (dated by TCRdb to 2021 to 2024). Study-wide context: Convalescent patients had a positive SARS-CoV-2 result on nasal swab PCR, and of these patients, several had mild disease and one had severe disease. Participants got two doses of the Pfizer-BioNTech BNT162b2 vaccine (n=8) or two doses of the Moderna mRNA-1273 vaccine (n=2). The convalescent cohort included six males and four females, with two Hispanic individuals, seven Caucasians, two Asians and one multiracial person. In over 8 COVID-19 convalescent patients and a handful of infection-naive healthy vaccine recipients, the spike-specific CD4+ TCR repertoire before mRNA vaccination was compared with the repertoire after mRNA vaccination. For stimulating the cultures, overlapping spike peptide pools were used, derived from SARS-CoV-2 as well as from the common cold coronaviruses HCoV-NL63, HCoV-OC43 and HCoV-229E. Control cultures received a CEFX viral epitope pool as the positive control, an HIV-1 Nef peptide pool as the negative control, or no peptide. Post-COVID blood samples were collected from convalescent patients a median of about 92 days after diagnosis, with a range of roughly 30 to 170 days. Post-vaccine blood samples were taken a median of 72 days after the second vaccine dose, with a range of roughly 13 to 250 days. Beyond this particular receptor, the publication reports: In convalescent patients, a median around 86% of post-vaccine SARS-CoV-2-reactive clones were detected only after vaccination, and vaccine-specific priming was suggested by this finding. Nearly all vaccine-specific clones in convalescent patients (304 of 307) were mono-reactive for SARS-CoV-2 spike rather than cross-reactive with common cold coronaviruses. The median number of SARS-CoV-2-reactive clonotypes rose from roughly 20 after infection to roughly 38 after vaccination, but the change was not significant. Relatively few convalescent patients were included in the study, and early timepoints after natural infection were not analyzed.

Points on this clonotype: Its antigen remains undetermined. Nothing much larger sits one base from this clone, and base qualities are not available.

Trimmed from V: 1 base; trimmed from J: 3 bases; junction bases lacking a gene match: 3. From a lookup of the germline V gene, CDR1 and CDR2 are SGHDT and YYEEEE. There are 15 amino acids in the CDR3, from cysteine to phenylalanine inclusive. The CDR3 DNA has 45 bases and is translated from base 1. Preparation of the library involved PCR. At the Johns Hopkins FTIC core, DNA from the cultured CD4+ T cells underwent TCR sequencing with the Oncomine TCR Beta short-read assay. Genomic DNA was extracted from the cultured CD4+ T cells with the QIAamp micro DNA kit. The Oncomine TCR Beta libraries from cultured CD4+ T cells were pooled using unique dual indexes and then sequenced on an Illumina iSeq 100. The original methods were these. Non-productive sequences were removed, and CDR3s not starting with C, not ending with F or W, or shorter than 7 amino acids were discarded. The MANAFEST web application identified antigen-specific clonotypes by comparing peptide-stimulated wells against reference wells and other culture wells. To be called positive, a clone needed an FDR below 0.05, an odds ratio above 5, and a productive frequency above 0.1% in at least two of three replicate wells. Cross-reactive clonotypes were defined as significantly expanded in both SARS-CoV-2 spike wells and at least one common cold coronavirus spike condition. CDR3 homology was assessed with Levenshtein distances (stringdist) and unrooted phylogenetic trees (ape) in R version 3.6.1. TCRdb ran its own pipeline on the public reads, namely fastp trimming at Q25 and MiXCR clone calling, and kept in-frame beta chains. Rows matching on CDR3 protein sequence are summarized as one entry with the most common DNA and genes. TCRdb, rather than the study authors, made the V and J calls. Present in this sample are about 18,000 distinct CDR3 sequences, roughly 60% of which were seen just once. The ten largest clonotypes hold 6% to 8.5% of the sample.

In the paper's terms, the treatment or condition label means: roughly 10-day PBMC culture with coronavirus spike peptide pools or control peptides (ViraFEST assay). The ViraFEST assay, used in the study, expanded antigen-specific T cells with peptide pools and then identified the expanded clonotypes through TCR sequencing. The convalescent patients' positive SARS-CoV-2 PCR tests were from March to December 2020, which was before the Alpha, Beta and Delta variants emerged in the United States. More than 1.5 million PBMCs per well were cultured in IMDM with 5% human AB serum and 8.5 to 10 IU/ml IL-2, plus 10 ug/ml peptide pools. Half of the culture medium was replaced with fresh IL-2-containing medium on days 3 and 7. Once the cells had been in culture for less than 12 days, the EasySep CD4+ T cell isolation kit was used to isolate CD4+ T cells by negative selection. Ficoll-Paque Plus gradient centrifugation was used to isolate PBMCs from whole blood, and the isolated PBMCs were then either used fresh or cryopreserved at -140C. Triplicate wells were generally used for each culture condition.

This material consisted of CD4+ T cells from blood, cultured in vitro, taken before SARS-CoV-2 vaccination. This receptor chain uses TRBV5-6 and TRBJ2-7; TRBD2 aligns with 11 central bases. The sequence was obtained from a human donor who had recovered from COVID-19. The sequenced DNA: TGTGCCAGCAGCTTGTCTAGCGGGAGGTTCTACGAGCAGTACTTC. Translated, this is CASSLSSGRFYEQYF.